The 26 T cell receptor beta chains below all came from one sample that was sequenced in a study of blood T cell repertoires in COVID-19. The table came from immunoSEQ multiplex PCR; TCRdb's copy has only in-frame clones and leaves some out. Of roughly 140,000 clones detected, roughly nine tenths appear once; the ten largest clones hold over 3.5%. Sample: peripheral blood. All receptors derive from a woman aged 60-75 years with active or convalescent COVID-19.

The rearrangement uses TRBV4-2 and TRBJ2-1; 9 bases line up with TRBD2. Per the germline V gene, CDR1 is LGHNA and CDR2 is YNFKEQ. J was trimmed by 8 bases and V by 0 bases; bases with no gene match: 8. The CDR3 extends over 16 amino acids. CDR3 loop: CASSQDVSGGLYEQFF. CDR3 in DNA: TGTGCCAGCAGCCAAGATGTTAGCGGGGGTTTGTATGAGCAGTTCTTC.

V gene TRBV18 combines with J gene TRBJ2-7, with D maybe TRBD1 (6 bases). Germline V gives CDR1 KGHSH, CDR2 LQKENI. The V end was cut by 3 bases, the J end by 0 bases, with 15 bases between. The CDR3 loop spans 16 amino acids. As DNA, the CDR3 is TGTGCCAGCTCACCCTCGACAGGTGACGGCTCCTACGAGCAGTACTTC. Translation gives CASSPSTGDGSYEQYF.

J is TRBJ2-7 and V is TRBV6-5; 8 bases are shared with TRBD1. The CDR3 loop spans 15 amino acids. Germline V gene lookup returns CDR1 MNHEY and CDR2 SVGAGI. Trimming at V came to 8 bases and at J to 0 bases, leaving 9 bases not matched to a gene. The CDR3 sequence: CASGRQGTSSYEQYF. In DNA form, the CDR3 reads TGTGCCAGCGGACGACAGGGGACAAGCTCCTACGAGCAGTACTTC.

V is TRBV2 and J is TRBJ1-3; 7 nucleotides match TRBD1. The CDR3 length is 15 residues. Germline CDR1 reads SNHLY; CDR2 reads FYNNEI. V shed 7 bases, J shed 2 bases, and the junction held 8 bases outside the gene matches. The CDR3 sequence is CASTTDRVAGNTIYF. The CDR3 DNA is TGTGCCAGCACTACAGACAGGGTTGCTGGAAACACCATATATTTT.

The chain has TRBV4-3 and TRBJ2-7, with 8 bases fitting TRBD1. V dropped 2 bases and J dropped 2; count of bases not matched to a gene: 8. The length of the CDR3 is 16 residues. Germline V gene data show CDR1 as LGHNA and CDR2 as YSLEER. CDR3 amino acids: CASSQSGTGLTYEQYF. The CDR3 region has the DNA TGCGCCAGCAGCCAATCCGGGACAGGCTTAACCTACGAGCAGTACTTC.

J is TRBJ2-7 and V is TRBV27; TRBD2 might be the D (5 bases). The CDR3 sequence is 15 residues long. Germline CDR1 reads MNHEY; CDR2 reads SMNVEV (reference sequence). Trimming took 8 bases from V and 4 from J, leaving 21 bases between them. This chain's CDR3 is CASGRLGLGEYEQYF. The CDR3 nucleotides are TGTGCCAGCGGTCGCCTCGGACTCGGAGAGTACGAGCAGTACTTC.

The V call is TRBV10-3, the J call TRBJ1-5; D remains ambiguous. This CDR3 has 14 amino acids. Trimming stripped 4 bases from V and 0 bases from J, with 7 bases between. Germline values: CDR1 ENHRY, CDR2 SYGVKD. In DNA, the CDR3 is TGTGCCATCAGTGCTTCGGGTAGCAATCAGCCCCAGCATTTT. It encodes CAISASGSNQPQHF.

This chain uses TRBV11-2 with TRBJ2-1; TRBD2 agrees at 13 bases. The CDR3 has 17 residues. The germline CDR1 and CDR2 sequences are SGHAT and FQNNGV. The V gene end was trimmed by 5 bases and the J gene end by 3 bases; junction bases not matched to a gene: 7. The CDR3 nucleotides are TGTGCCAGCAGCCAATGGACTAGCGGGGGCCTCTACAATGAGCAGTTCTTC. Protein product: CASSQWTSGGLYNEQFF. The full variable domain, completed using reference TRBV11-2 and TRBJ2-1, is EAGVAQSPRYKIIEKRQSVAFWCNPISGHATLYWYQQILGQGPKLLIQFQNNGVVDDSQLPKDRFSAERLKGVDSTLKIQPAKLEDSAVYLCASSQWTSGGLYNEQFFGPGTRLTVL.

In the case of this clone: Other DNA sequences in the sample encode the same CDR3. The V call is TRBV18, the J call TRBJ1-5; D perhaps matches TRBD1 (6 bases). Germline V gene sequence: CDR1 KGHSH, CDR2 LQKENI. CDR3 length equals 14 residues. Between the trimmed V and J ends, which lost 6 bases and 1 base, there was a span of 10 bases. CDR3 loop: CASSPGQSNQPQHF. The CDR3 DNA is TGTGCCAGCTCCCCGGGACAAAGCAATCAGCCCCAGCATTTT.

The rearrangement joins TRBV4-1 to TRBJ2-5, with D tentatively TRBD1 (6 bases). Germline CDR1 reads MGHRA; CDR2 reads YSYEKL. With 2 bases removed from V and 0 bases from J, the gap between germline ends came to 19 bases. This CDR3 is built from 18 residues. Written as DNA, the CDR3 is TGCGCCAGCAGCCAAACGCACAGATTACAGGGCGACCAAGAGACCCAGTACTTC. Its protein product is CASSQTHRLQGDQETQYF.

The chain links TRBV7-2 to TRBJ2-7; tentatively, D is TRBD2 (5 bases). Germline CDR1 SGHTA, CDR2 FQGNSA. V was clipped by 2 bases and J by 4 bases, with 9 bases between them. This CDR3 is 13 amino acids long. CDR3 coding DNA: TGTGCCAGCAGCTTACCGGGATTTTACGAGCAGTACTTC. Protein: CASSLPGFYEQYF. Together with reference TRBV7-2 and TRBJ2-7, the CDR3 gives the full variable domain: GAGVSQSPSNKVTEKGKDVELRCDPISGHTALYWYRQSLGQGLEFLIYFQGNSAPDKSGLPSDRFSAERTGGSVSTLTIQRTQQEDSAVYLCASSLPGFYEQYFGPGTRLTVT.

The CDR3, as DNA: TGTGCCAGCAGAACAGGGCACTCCTACGAGCAGTACTTC. Its translation: CASRTGHSYEQYF. This sequence joins TRBV12-3 or TRBV12-4 and TRBJ2-7; perhaps TRBD1 as D (6 bases). There are 13 residues in the CDR3. Trimming cost V 6 bases and J 0 bases, with 9 bases left between them.

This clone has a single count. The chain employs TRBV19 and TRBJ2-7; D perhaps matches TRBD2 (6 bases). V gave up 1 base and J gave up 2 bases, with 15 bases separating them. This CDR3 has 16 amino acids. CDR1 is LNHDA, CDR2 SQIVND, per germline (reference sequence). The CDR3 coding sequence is TGTGCCAGTAGTATAGGCTCGGAGGGAGGAACCTACGAGCAGTACTTC. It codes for CASSIGSEGGTYEQYF.

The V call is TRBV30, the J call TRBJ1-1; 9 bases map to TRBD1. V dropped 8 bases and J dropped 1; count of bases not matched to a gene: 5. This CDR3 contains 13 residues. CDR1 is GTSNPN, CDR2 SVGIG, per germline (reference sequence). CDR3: CAATGGGNTEAFF. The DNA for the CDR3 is TGTGCCGCCACAGGGGGCGGGAACACTGAAGCTTTCTTT.

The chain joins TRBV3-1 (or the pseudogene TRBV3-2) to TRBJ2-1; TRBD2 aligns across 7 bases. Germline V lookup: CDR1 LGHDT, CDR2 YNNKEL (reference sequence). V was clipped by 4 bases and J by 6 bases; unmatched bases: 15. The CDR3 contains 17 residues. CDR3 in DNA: TGTGCCAGCAGCCCCTCTATGGACGGGGGGATCTCCAATGAGCAGTTCTTC. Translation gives CASSPSMDGGISNEQFF.

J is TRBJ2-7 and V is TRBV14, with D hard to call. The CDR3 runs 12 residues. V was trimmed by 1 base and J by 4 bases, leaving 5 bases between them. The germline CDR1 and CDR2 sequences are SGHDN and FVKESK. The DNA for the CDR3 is TGTGCCAGCAGCCAAGCAGGATACGAGCAGTACTTC. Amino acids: CASSQAGYEQYF.

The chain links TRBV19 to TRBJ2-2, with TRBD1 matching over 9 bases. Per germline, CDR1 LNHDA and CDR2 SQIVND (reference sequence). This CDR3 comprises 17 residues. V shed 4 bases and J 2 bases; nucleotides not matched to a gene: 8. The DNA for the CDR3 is TGTGCCAGTAGTACTATGGGACAGGGACTAAACACCGGGGAGCTGTTTTTT. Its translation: CASSTMGQGLNTGELFF.

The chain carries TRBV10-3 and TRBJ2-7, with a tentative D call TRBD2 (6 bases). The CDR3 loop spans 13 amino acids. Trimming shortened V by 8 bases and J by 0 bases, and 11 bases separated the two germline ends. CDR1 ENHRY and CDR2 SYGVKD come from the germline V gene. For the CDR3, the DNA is TGTGCCATCTGGACGGGACTCTCCTACGAGCAGTACTTC. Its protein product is CAIWTGLSYEQYF.

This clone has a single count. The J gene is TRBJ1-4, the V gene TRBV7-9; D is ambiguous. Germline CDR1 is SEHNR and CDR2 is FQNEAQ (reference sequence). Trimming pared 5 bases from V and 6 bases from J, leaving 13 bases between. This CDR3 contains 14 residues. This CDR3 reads CASSPGFEDEKLFF. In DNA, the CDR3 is TGTGCCAGCAGCCCCGGGTTTGAGGATGAAAAACTGTTTTTT.

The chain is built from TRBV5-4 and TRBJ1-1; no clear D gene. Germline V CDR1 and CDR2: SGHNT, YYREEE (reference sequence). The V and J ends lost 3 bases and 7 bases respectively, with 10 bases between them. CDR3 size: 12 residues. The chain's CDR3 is CASSSLRDEAFF. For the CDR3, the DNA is TGTGCCAGCAGCTCGCTCCGGGATGAAGCTTTCTTT.

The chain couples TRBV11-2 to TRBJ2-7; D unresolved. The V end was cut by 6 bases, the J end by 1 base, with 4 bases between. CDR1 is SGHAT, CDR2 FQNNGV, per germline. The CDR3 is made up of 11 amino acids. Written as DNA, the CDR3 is TGTGCCAGCAGTCAATCCTACGAGCAGTACTTC. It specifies CASSQSYEQYF.

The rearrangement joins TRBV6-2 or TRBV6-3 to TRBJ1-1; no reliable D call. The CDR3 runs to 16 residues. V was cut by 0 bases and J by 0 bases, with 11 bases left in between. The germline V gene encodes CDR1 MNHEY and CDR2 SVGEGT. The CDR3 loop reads CASSYSYAGLNTEAFF. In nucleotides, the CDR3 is TGTGCCAGCAGTTACTCGTATGCGGGTTTGAACACTGAAGCTTTCTTT.

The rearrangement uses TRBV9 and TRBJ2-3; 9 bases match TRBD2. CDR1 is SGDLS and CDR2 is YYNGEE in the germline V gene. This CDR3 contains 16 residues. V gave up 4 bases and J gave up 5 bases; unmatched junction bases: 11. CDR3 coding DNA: TGTGCCAGCAGCCCCCAGGAGCGGGGGGCCGGAGATACGCAGTATTTT. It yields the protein CASSPQERGAGDTQYF.

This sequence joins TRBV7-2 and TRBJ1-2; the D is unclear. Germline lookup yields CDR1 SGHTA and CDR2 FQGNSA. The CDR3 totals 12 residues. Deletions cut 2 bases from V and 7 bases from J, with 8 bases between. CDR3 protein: CASSLFERGYTF. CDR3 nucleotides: TGTGCCAGCAGCTTATTTGAGCGTGGCTACACCTTC.

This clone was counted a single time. The CDR3 loop is CASSVGGSGTEAFF. The DNA of the CDR3 is TGTGCCAGCAGTGTAGGCGGATCGGGCACTGAAGCTTTCTTT. This rearrangement joins TRBV7-2 to TRBJ1-1; D is unresolved. The V end was cut by 6 bases, the J end by 4 bases, with 15 bases between. The CDR3 contains 14 residues. The germline CDR1 and CDR2 sequences are SGHTA and FQGNSA.

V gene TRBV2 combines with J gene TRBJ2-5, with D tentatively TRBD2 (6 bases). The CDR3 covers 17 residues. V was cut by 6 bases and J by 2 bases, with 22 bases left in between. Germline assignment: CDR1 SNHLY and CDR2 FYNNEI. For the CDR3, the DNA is TGTGCCAGCAGCGGCCCAGTGGCTAGCGCGAGTCAAGAGACCCAGTACTTC. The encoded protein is CASSGPVASASQETQYF.